Below are 2 T cell receptor beta chains sequenced from a single sample in a study of cytomegalovirus exposure and HLA in healthy donors. It was with 60 Vbeta and 13 Jbeta primers that the PCR ran. Sequenced by immunoSEQ multiplex PCR; TCRdb stores in-frame clones only, minus some. The sample holds around 140,000 clones, roughly four fifths seen once. The sample taken for sequencing was PBMCs. The receptors shown here come from a female donor in good health and CMV-seronegative.

The gene calls are TRBV6-6 and TRBJ2-3, with 10 nucleotides matching TRBD1. The CDR3 loop spans 16 amino acids. The germline CDR1 and CDR2 sequences are MNHNY and SVGAGI (reference sequence). V was pared by 6 bases and J by 2 bases, with 8 bases of the junction left unmatched. The CDR3: CASRGDGTGATDTQYF. CDR3 bases: TGTGCCAGCAGGGGAGACGGGACAGGGGCCACAGATACGCAGTATTTT.

This sequence joins TRBV10-2 and TRBJ1-2, with 11 bases fitting TRBD1. This CDR3 contains 14 residues. Germline CDR1 WSHSY, CDR2 SAAADI. Unmatched junction bases numbered 5, after V lost 7 bases and J lost 4 bases. As DNA, the CDR3 is TGCGCCAGCAAGAACGGACAGGGGGCCTATGGCTACACCTTC. Translating gives CASKNGQGAYGYTF.